Detailed here is one T cell receptor beta chain. Healthy Caucasian individuals made up all the donors. Trimming cost V 4 bases and J 10 bases; bases outside gene matches: 12. This CDR3 is built from 14 residues. Germline CDR1 MGHDK, CDR2 SYGVNS. This record comes from a study of identical twins. TCRdb used MiXCR to reprocess the 5' RACE reads, holding one entry per CDR3 protein. The sample holds hundreds of thousands of distinct CDR3 sequences, 20% to 25% seen once. These data also featured in a second study, about T cells expressing NK-cell markers. That work adds: Several experiments confined sorting to alpha-beta TCR T cells with an anti-gamma-delta TCR antibody. The dominant NKG2C+ clonotypes represented about 1.0-7.5% of CD8+ T cells in six donors. The same clonotypes also predominated in the CD3+CD56-NKG2C+ fraction of a handful of donors.

The rearrangement links TRBV25-1 to TRBJ2-5, with TRBD2 identical over 7 bases. The sample taken for sequencing was CD4+ T cells sorted from blood. The source of this sequence is a woman under 30 in good health. The CDR3 DNA follows: TGTGCCAGCAGTGCCGGGACTAAGGGGTTAGGCCAGTACTTC. Translating it yields CASSAGTKGLGQYF.